This is a list of T cell receptor beta chains from one sample in a study of cytomegalovirus exposure and HLA in healthy donors. The protocol was immunoSEQ multiplex PCR, while the TCRdb copy is restricted to in-frame clones and leaves out a portion. Seen in this sample are 65,000 to 90,000 clones; the ten most common clones hold roughly 2.6%. The sample was PBMCs. These receptor sequences come from a man aged 40-50 years in good health and CMV-seronegative. Both conserved end residues are part of each CDR3. The D gene is left open where the match is weak. Where a row states a size, it is once, few, many or the class of an expanded clone; other rows omit it.

>TRBJ1-1|.|TRBV10-3|.
TGTGCCATCAGTGACAGGGTGAACACTGAAGCTTTCTTT
CAISDRVNTEAFF
>TRBJ2-5|TRBD2|TRBV7-2|.
TGTGCCAGCAGCCTCAGGGAGGGGGAGACCCAGTACTTC
CASSLREGETQYF
>TRBJ2-7|TRBD2|TRBV9|.
TGTGCCAGCAGCGGGAGCGGGGGGGCCTACGAGCAGTACTTC
CASSGSGGAYEQYF
>TRBJ2-7|.|TRBV30|.
TGTGCCTGGAGCCAGGGTTACGGCGAGCAGTACTTC
CAWSQGYGEQYF
>TRBJ2-7|.|TRBV6-1|.
TGTGCCAGCAGTAACAGGGCAAGCTCCTACGAGCAGTACTTC
CASSNRASSYEQYF
>TRBJ1-1|.|TRBV9|.
TGTGCCAGCAGCGGCAGACAGAGAGGTGAAGCTTTCTTT
CASSGRQRGEAFF
>TRBJ1-6|.|TRBV14|.
TGTGCCAGCAGCCTACAGGGAATCTCACCCCTCCACTTT
CASSLQGISPLHF
>TRBJ1-5|TRBD1|TRBV7-6|.
TGTGCCAGCAGCTTAGGGACAGGGAGCAATCAGCCCCAGCATTTT
CASSLGTGSNQPQHF
>TRBJ1-4|.|TRBV20-1|.
TGCAGTGCTAGACTCGGTGAAAAACTGTTTTTT
CSARLGEKLFF
>TRBJ2-1|TRBD2|TRBV30|.
TGTGCCTGGAGTGTAGGCGGGGGGGGTGATGAGCAGTTCTTC
CAWSVGGGGDEQFF
>TRBJ1-3|.|TRBV30|.
TGTGCCTGGAGTGTACCTACAGGCTCTGGAAACACCATATATTTT
CAWSVPTGSGNTIYF
>TRBJ2-3|TRBD2|TRBV7-9|.
TGTGCCAGCAGCTTAGCTAGCGGGGGGGCAGATACGCAGTATTTT
CASSLASGGADTQYF
>TRBJ2-5|.|TRBV7-6|.
TGTGCCAGCAGCTTAGCGGCCGCGTTAGGGGTCCAAGAGACCCAGTACTTC
CASSLAAALGVQETQYF
>TRBJ1-1|TRBD1|TRBV5-1|.
TGCGCCAGCAGCTTCCGGGACAGGGCCACTGAAGCTTTCTTT
CASSFRDRATEAFF
>TRBJ2-3|TRBD2|TRBV5-1|.
TGCGCCAGCAGCTTGGAGGGAGGGCGCACAGATACGCAGTATTTT
CASSLEGGRTDTQYF
>TRBJ1-2|TRBD1|TRBV5-1|.
TGCGCCAGCAGCTTGGCGGCCGGACAGGGGGCAGGTGGCTACACCTTC
CASSLAAGQGAGGYTF
>TRBJ1-5|.|TRBV30|.
TGTGCCTGGAGCAGGGGACCAAATCAGCCCCAGCATTTT
CAWSRGPNQPQHF
>TRBJ2-1|TRBD1|TRBV5-1|.
TGCGCCAGCAGCTCAGACAGGGGGCGCAGCAATGAGCAGTTCTTC
CASSSDRGRSNEQFF
>TRBJ1-1|.|TRBV7-9|.
TGTGCCAGCAGCTCCCTGACAGTAAACACTGAAGCTTTCTTT
CASSSLTVNTEAFF
>TRBJ1-1|TRBD1|TRBV6-1|.
TGTGCCAGCAGTGAACGTAGGGGGCTCGGTGAAGCTTTCTTT
CASSERRGLGEAFF
>TRBJ2-1|.|TRBV7-6|.
TGTGCCAGCAGCCGACCGGGTCCTAGTAATGAGCAGTTCTTC
CASSRPGPSNEQFF
>TRBJ2-5|.|TRBV2|.
TGTGCCAGCAGTGCGGACACGCGAACGGAGACCCAGTACTTC
CASSADTRTETQYF
>TRBJ1-4|.|TRBV5-8|.
TGTGCCAGCAGCTTTTCAGGGGCGCGTCATGAAAAACTGTTTTTT
CASSFSGARHEKLFF
>TRBJ2-3|TRBD2|TRBV11-2|.
TGTGCCAGCAGCTTTCCACTGACTAGCGGGGGTTCAGATACGCAGTATTTT
CASSFPLTSGGSDTQYF
>TRBJ1-4|TRBD1|TRBV19|.
TGTGCCAGTAACTCCTGGGACAGGAGAAATGAAAAACTGTTTTTT
CASNSWDRRNEKLFF
>TRBJ2-1|.|TRBV5-4|.
TGTGCCAGCAGCTTACCGGGGTCAACCCCCTACAATGAGCAGTTCTTC
CASSLPGSTPYNEQFF
>TRBJ1-1|TRBD1|TRBV6-1|.
TGTGCCAGCAGTGAAGGTATTGCGGGACAGGTCGAAGCTTTCTTT
CASSEGIAGQVEAFF
>TRBJ2-1|TRBD2|TRBV7-9|.
TGTGCCAGCAGGGCTAGCGGGCAAGACAATGAGCAGTTCTTC
CASRASGQDNEQFF
>TRBJ1-2|.|TRBV19|.
TGTGCCAGTAGTACGGGTCAGAGGCCCTCTGGGGGCTACACCTTC
CASSTGQRPSGGYTF
>TRBJ2-5|.|TRBV15|.
TGTGCCACCAGCAGAGATTGGAGAGGAACCCTCGGGACCCAGTACTTC
CATSRDWRGTLGTQYF
>TRBJ1-4|TRBD1|TRBV6-1|.
TGTGCCAGCAGTGAAGTAAAAAACAGACAGGGCGGTGAAAAACTGTTTTTT
CASSEVKNRQGGEKLFF
>TRBJ1-2|.|TRBV2|medium-sized
TGTGCCAGCAGTGAAATCAGTACTACGTATGGCTACACCTTC
CASSEISTTYGYTF
>TRBJ2-7|TRBD1|TRBV4-1|.
TGCGCCAGCAGCCAACTGGGACAGGGCTACGAGCAGTACTTC
CASSQLGQGYEQYF
>TRBJ2-1|TRBD1|TRBV9|.
TGTGCCAGCAGCGTAGTGAGACAGGGGTCCAATGAGCAGTTCTTC
CASSVVRQGSNEQFF
>TRBJ1-1|TRBD1|TRBV30|.
TGTGCCTGGAGCGGAACAGGGGAGGCTGAAGCTTTCTTT
CAWSGTGEAEAFF
>TRBJ2-1|.|TRBV12-5|.
TGTGCTAGTGGTTTGGGACTTAACAATGAGCAGTTCTTC
CASGLGLNNEQFF
>TRBJ2-7|.|TRBV2|.
TGTGCCAGCACGGGGAGCCCGAGCTCCTACGAGCAGTACTTC
CASTGSPSSYEQYF
>TRBJ2-1|TRBD1|TRBV7-7|.
TGTGCTAGCAGCCCCGGCAGGGGGCCCTTCGATGAGCAGTTCTTC
CASSPGRGPFDEQFF
>TRBJ2-7|TRBD1|TRBV30|.
TGTGCCTGGAGTGTAGAGGTGAGGGGACAGGGGGCAGACGAGCAGTACTTC
CAWSVEVRGQGADEQYF
>TRBJ2-7|.|TRBV9|.
TGTGCCAGCAGCGTAGGAGGTGGAGACGAGCAGTACTTC
CASSVGGGDEQYF
>TRBJ2-1|TRBD2|TRBV5-1|.
TGCGCCAGCAGCTTGGCGGGGCGGGGGGGCGTGAGCAATGAGCAGTTCTTC
CASSLAGRGGVSNEQFF
>TRBJ1-2|TRBD1|TRBV29-1|.
TGCAGCGTTGAAAGAGGGACAGGGAACACCTTC
CSVERGTGNTF